The rows below give T cell receptor beta chains drawn from one sample of a study of STAT5B mutations in CD4+ large granular lymphocyte leukemia. The method was immunoSEQ multiplex PCR; TCRdb's version includes in-frame clones alone and lacks a portion of them. The table has 30,000 or so clones, 85% to 90% seen once; the top ten hold over 0.4%. Sequencing was done on a sample of CD4+ T cells from blood buffy coats. These receptors all come from a human donor in good health. Each CDR3 is given with its conserved first and last residue. A D gene is named only where the DNA matches it firmly. A clone size is listed for some rows: how often the clone was seen (once, few, many), or a class if it is expanded.

v_call,clone_size,j_call,d_call,cdr3_nt,cdr3_aa
TRBV11-3,-,TRBJ2-1,-,TGTGCCAGCAGCAACAGGTACAATGAGCAGTTCTTC,CASSNRYNEQFF
TRBV12-5,-,TRBJ2-5,TRBD2,TGTGCTAGTGGTCCCGTAGCGGGAGGGAACACGGGCCAAGAGACCCAGTACTTC,CASGPVAGGNTGQETQYF
TRBV5-4,-,TRBJ2-7,-,TGTGCCAGCAGCTTTTCCGGCGCCGCCCAGTACTTC,CASSFSGAAQYF
TRBV5-1,-,TRBJ2-3,TRBD1,TGCGCCAGCAGCTTGGAGGGACAGGGTGCAGATACGCAGTATTTT,CASSLEGQGADTQYF
TRBV18,once,TRBJ2-5,-,TGTGCCAGCTCACCACCAGCTAGGGAGACCCAGTACTTC,CASSPPARETQYF
TRBV7-9,-,TRBJ1-2,-,TGTGCCAGCAGCTTAGACAGCTATGGCTACACCTTC,CASSLDSYGYTF
TRBV7-6,once,TRBJ2-7,-,TGTGCCAGCAGCGCCAGGGGAAGCTCCTACGAGCAGTACTTC,CASSARGSSYEQYF
TRBV2,-,TRBJ2-7,TRBD2,TGTGCCAGCAGTGAGTCGACCGGAGGACTAGCGGGTGGATCACTCTACGAGCAGTACTTC,CASSESTGGLAGGSLYEQYF
TRBV11-2,-,TRBJ2-6,-,TGTGCCAGCAGCTCTGGGGCCAACGTCCTGACTTTC,CASSSGANVLTF
TRBV6-1,few,TRBJ1-2,-,TGTGCCAGCATGGGCAGAGTAAACTATGGCTACACCTTC,CASMGRVNYGYTF
TRBV2,-,TRBJ2-7,TRBD1,TGTGCCAGCAGTGACGGGACAGGGGCTTACGAGCAGTACTTC,CASSDGTGAYEQYF
TRBV6-1,-,TRBJ1-5,-,TGTGCCAGCAGTGAAGGAGGGGATCAGCCCCAGCATTTT,CASSEGGDQPQHF
TRBV7-9,-,TRBJ1-5,-,TGTGCCAGCAGCTTAGGTCTGGCAGGGGATAGCAATCAGCCCCAGCATTTT,CASSLGLAGDSNQPQHF
TRBV10-2,few,TRBJ1-5,-,TGCGCCAGCACGCGTGTAAGCAATCAGCCCCAGCATTTT,CASTRVSNQPQHF
TRBV18,-,TRBJ2-2,-,TGTGCCAGCTCACCCAGGGACACCTCCACCGGGGAGCTGTTTTTT,CASSPRDTSTGELFF
TRBV10-3,-,TRBJ2-3,TRBD2,TGTGCCACATACGACACGTTGACTAGCGGGACCTCGGCGCAGTATTTT,CATYDTLTSGTSAQYF
TRBV9,-,TRBJ1-1,-,TGTGCCAGCAGCGAACCTAGCGGGGGGGGCTTGGGTACTGAAGCTTTCTTT,CASSEPSGGGLGTEAFF
TRBV27,few,TRBJ2-7,TRBD1,TGTGCCAGCAGTTTACGAATTGGGACAGGAGATTACGAGCAGTACTTC,CASSLRIGTGDYEQYF
TRBV7-8,-,TRBJ2-7,TRBD2,TGTGCCAGCAGCTTAGCGGGGGCACTAGCGGGAGGGGGGTCCTACGAGCAGTACTTC,CASSLAGALAGGGSYEQYF
TRBV5-1,-,TRBJ1-1,-,TGCGCCAGCAGCTATAGTTGGGGCGGGAACACTGAAGCTTTCTTT,CASSYSWGGNTEAFF
TRBV30,-,TRBJ1-4,-,TGTGCCTGGACCCCCGGATGGGCGGCTAATGAAAAACTGTTTTTT,CAWTPGWAANEKLFF
TRBV6-4,-,TRBJ1-5,-,TGTGCCAGTCGGGAGGGGGGGGGCATCCAGCCCCAGCATTTT,CASREGGGIQPQHF
TRBV30,-,TRBJ1-2,-,TGTGCCTGGACAGTCTCAAACTATGGCTACACCTTC,CAWTVSNYGYTF
TRBV2,-,TRBJ2-3,-,TGTGCCAGCACTCTAGGGGCAGATACGCAGTATTTT,CASTLGADTQYF
TRBV6-6,-,TRBJ1-1,-,TGTGCCAGCAGTACAGCCCGGCGGACGGGCCTGGACGAAGCTTTCTTT,CASSTARRTGLDEAFF
TRBV5-1,-,TRBJ2-5,TRBD2,TGCGCCAGCAGCTTGGTAGCGGGAGGGCCTCAGACCCAGTACTTC,CASSLVAGGPQTQYF
TRBV7-2,-,TRBJ2-7,-,TGTGCCAGCAGCTCTTACCTCTATCCCTACGAGCAGTACTTC,CASSSYLYPYEQYF
TRBV5-4,-,TRBJ2-2,TRBD1,TGTGCCAGCAGCCTGAGGACAGGGGGTGCCGGGGAGCTGTTTTTT,CASSLRTGGAGELFF
TRBV7-2,-,TRBJ1-2,-,TGTGCCAGCAGCGTAAGGGGGGGCTACACCTTC,CASSVRGGYTF
TRBV7-3,-,TRBJ2-1,-,TGTGCCAGCAGCCCACACCCCACAGGAGAATTGAAGTTCTTC,CASSPHPTGELKFF
TRBV11-2,-,TRBJ2-5,-,TGTGCCAGCAGCTTAGATCTAACGTCGTTGGAGACCCAGTACTTC,CASSLDLTSLETQYF
TRBV5-1,-,TRBJ2-1,TRBD1,TGCGCCAGCAGCTTGGTAGGGACAGGGGGTTCCTACAATGAGCAGTTCTTC,CASSLVGTGGSYNEQFF
TRBV6-4,-,TRBJ2-7,TRBD2,TGTGCCAGAGGGAGTGGGCTAGCGGACTCCTACGAGCAGTACTTC,CARGSGLADSYEQYF
TRBV6-5,-,TRBJ2-3,-,TGTGCCAGCACTATGCCTGGAGGGGATACGCAGTATTTT,CASTMPGGDTQYF
TRBV28,-,TRBJ1-5,TRBD1,TGTGCCAGCAGTTTAGGACAGGGGGACAATCAGCCCCAGCATTTT,CASSLGQGDNQPQHF
TRBV10-3,-,TRBJ2-7,TRBD2,TGTGCCATCAGTGAGTCGGGGGGGAATCCAAACGAGCAGTACTTC,CAISESGGNPNEQYF
TRBV19,-,TRBJ2-3,-,TGTGCCAGTACGCCCACTCGTGGAACAGATACGCAGTATTTT,CASTPTRGTDTQYF
TRBV30,-,TRBJ2-3,-,TGTGCCTGCCGGCAGGGGCTGAGTACAGATACGCAGTATTTT,CACRQGLSTDTQYF
TRBV28,-,TRBJ1-3,-,TGTGCCAGCGCTCCTCGGTGGGAGGGCAACTCTGGAAACACCATATATTTT,CASAPRWEGNSGNTIYF
TRBV28,-,TRBJ1-4,-,TGTGCCAGCAGTCCCAATATGGGGGGGCGGGGTGAAAAACTGTTTTTT,CASSPNMGGRGEKLFF
TRBV6-5,-,TRBJ2-1,-,TGTGCCAGCAGTTCACAAGGAGGCAATGAGCAGTTCTTC,CASSSQGGNEQFF
TRBV7-2,-,TRBJ2-2,TRBD2,TGTGCCAGCAGCCCGCTAGCGGGAGGGCTCACCGGGGAGCTGTTTTTT,CASSPLAGGLTGELFF
TRBV10-3,-,TRBJ2-5,TRBD2,TGTGCCATCAGTCTAGCGGGAGAAATTGGAAGAGAGACCCAGTACTTC,CAISLAGEIGRETQYF
TRBV23-1,-,TRBJ1-2,-,TGCGCCAGCAGTCAATTCTACTACTATGGCTACACCTTC,CASSQFYYYGYTF
TRBV14,-,TRBJ1-1,TRBD1,TGTGCCAGCAGCAAGACAGGGGGGACTGAAGCTTTCTTT,CASSKTGGTEAFF
TRBV2,few,TRBJ1-1,-,TGTGCCAGCACGGCGGGCACTGAAGCTTTCTTT,CASTAGTEAFF
TRBV28,-,TRBJ1-1,-,TGTGCCAGCAGTAGGGGGGACATGAACACTGAAGCTTTCTTT,CASSRGDMNTEAFF
TRBV13,-,TRBJ1-3,TRBD1,TGTGCCAGCAGACTCAACAGGGGTGGAAACACCATATATTTT,CASRLNRGGNTIYF
TRBV19,-,TRBJ1-4,-,TGTGCCAGTAGTTCTCGACCCGGAGGGAATGAAAAACTGTTTTTT,CASSSRPGGNEKLFF
TRBV11-3,-,TRBJ1-2,TRBD1,TGTGCCAGCAGCCGGGGACAGGGGGAACACTATGGCTACACCTTC,CASSRGQGEHYGYTF
TRBV11-1,-,TRBJ2-4,-,TGTGCCAGCAGCTTATCCTTCGCCGGGGACAAAAACATTCAGTACTTC,CASSLSFAGDKNIQYF
TRBV5-5,-,TRBJ1-1,-,TGTGCCAGCAGCTTGGACCCCGAGTACACTGAAGCTTTCTTT,CASSLDPEYTEAFF
TRBV10-3,-,TRBJ2-1,TRBD1,TGTGCCACCTATCCCTCGGACAGGGGGGGAAGCAATGAGCAGTTCTTC,CATYPSDRGGSNEQFF
TRBV19,once,TRBJ2-7,TRBD2,TGTGCCAGTAGTAGCGGGAGGACTAACTACGAGCAGTACTTC,CASSSGRTNYEQYF
TRBV18,-,TRBJ2-1,-,TGTGCCAGCTCGGAGGGGGCGTACAATGAGCAGTTCTTC,CASSEGAYNEQFF